The entry below gives a single T cell receptor beta chain sequence along with its context. Germline V gives CDR1 SEHNR, CDR2 FQNEAQ (reference sequence). Trimming took 2 bases from V and 1 from J; bases not matched to a gene: 8. This CDR3 is built from 17 residues. Original handling: Amplified reference gene primers provided the basis for estimating nucleated cell counts. Method: immunoSEQ multiplex PCR; TCRdb's copy keeps in-frame clones and lacks some. V and J calls and clone size come straight from that table; D and trimming were deduced from the DNA. The sample has about 36,000 clones, 87% seen once. This entry belongs to a study of blood T cell repertoires in COVID-19. The wider study: From the United States, Italy and Spain came samples of acute and convalescent COVID-19. PBMCs, B-cell-depleted T cells, or T cells provided the cDNA or gDNA that made up the material.

This chain joins TRBV7-9 and TRBJ2-7, with TRBD2 matching 10 bases. The sequenced sample was peripheral blood. The sequence was obtained from a man aged 55 to 70 with acute or convalescent COVID-19. CDR3 DNA sequence: TGTGCCAGCAGCTTACGAAGGACTAGCGGAGGGTCCTACGAGCAGTACTTC. It specifies CASSLRRTSGGSYEQYF. Together with reference TRBV7-9 and TRBJ2-7, the CDR3 gives the full variable domain: DTGVSQNPRHKITKRGQNVTFRCDPISEHNRLYWYRQTLGQGPEFLTYFQNEAQLEKSRLLSDRFSAERPKGSFSTLEIQRTEQGDSAMYLCASSLRRTSGGSYEQYFGPGTRLTVT.